The clone carrying this T cell receptor (beta chain) was recorded a few times. Its antigen is currently unknown. The treatment denotes: approximately 18 received Ad26.COV2.S at low or high dose, single or two shots; 5 received placebo; per-sample allocation not given. At day 63 after the first vaccine or placebo injection, samples were drawn. Donor was an adult aged 18-55 years in Boston. Sequenced by immunoSEQ multiplex PCR; TCRdb stores in-frame clones only, minus some. Among about 370,000 clones listed, roughly 90% were seen once. This record belongs to a study of Ad26.COV2.S vaccination and SARS-CoV-2 variants. Study-wide context: Once or twice, 56 days apart, Ad26.COV2.S was delivered intramuscularly.

Broader study findings: Analyses that measured TCR breadth and depth may have underestimated total T cell responses.

The origin of this receptor is a person aged 18-60 years who received the Ad26.COV2.S COVID-19 vaccine or a placebo. The source material was peripheral blood, sampled in a trial of Ad26.COV2.S vaccine versus placebo.

CDR3 region: CASSSGTAVTGELFF. CDR3 DNA sequence: TGTGCCAGCAGCTCAGGGACAGCAGTGACCGGGGAGCTGTTTTTT. The genes are TRBV5-4 and TRBJ2-2, with 7 bases identical to TRBD1. The germline V gene has CDR1 SGHNT and CDR2 YYREEE (reference sequence). The length of the CDR3 is 15 residues. V gave up 3 bases and J gave up 5 bases; unmatched junction bases: 7.